Below are 28 T cell receptor beta chains sequenced from a single sample in a study of T cell repertoires in ileal Crohn's disease. TCRdb's table, derived via immunoSEQ multiplex PCR, lists solely in-frame clones and lacks some. The table lists fewer than 1,500 clones, roughly 80% of them singletons. The sequenced sample consisted of ileal tissue. Receptor source: an adult with Crohn's disease.

The chain combines TRBV16 with TRBJ1-4; D ambiguous. V gave up 0 bases and J gave up 5 bases, with 10 bases separating them. The length of the CDR3 is 15 residues. Germline V gives CDR1 KGHSY, CDR2 FQNENV. The CDR3 region is CASSQSRGWNEKLFF. For the CDR3, the DNA is TGTGCCAGCAGCCAATCGCGGGGATGGAATGAAAAACTGTTTTTT.

This clone was seen more than once but under ten times. The chain recombines TRBV4-2 with TRBJ2-7; 8 bases are shared with TRBD1. This CDR3 spans 14 amino acids. Unmatched junction bases numbered 5, after V lost 4 bases and J lost 3 bases. CDR1 and CDR2 from the germline V gene are LGHNA and YNFKEQ. The CDR3 bases are TGTGCCAGCAGCCCCTGGACAGGGAACTACGAGCAGTACTTC. Encoded protein: CASSPWTGNYEQYF.

V is TRBV7-9 and J is TRBJ2-3; D perhaps matches TRBD1 (5 bases). CDR1 is SEHNR and CDR2 is FQNEAQ in the germline V gene (reference sequence). The V gene lost 8 bases and the J gene lost 3 bases, with 6 bases spanning the gap. The CDR3 has 11 residues. CDR3 sequence: CASQGTDTQYF. The CDR3 DNA follows: TGTGCCAGCCAGGGTACAGATACGCAGTATTTT.

The rearrangement links TRBV19 to TRBJ2-3; 13 nucleotides line up with TRBD2. Trimming at V came to 6 bases and at J to 2 bases, leaving 8 bases not matched to a gene. The CDR3 covers 17 residues. Germline V gene data show CDR1 as LNHDA and CDR2 as SQIVND (reference sequence). The DNA for the CDR3 is TGTGCCAGTAGATCCGGGACTAGCGGGACAATCACAGATACGCAGTATTTT. Encoded protein: CASRSGTSGTITDTQYF.

This clone showed up just a few times. The J gene is TRBJ2-1, the V gene TRBV11-3, with D perhaps matching TRBD2 (6 bases). This CDR3 is built from 15 residues. The germline gives CDR1 SGHNT, CDR2 YENEEA. V was clipped by 2 bases and J by 5 bases, with 13 bases between them. This CDR3 reads CASSLFGSGDNEQFF. Here the CDR3 DNA reads TGTGCCAGCAGCTTATTCGGGAGTGGGGACAATGAGCAGTTCTTC.

As concerns this clone: Mismatch with germline at one junction end may stem from a read error. V and J are TRBV19 and TRBJ2-1; TRBD2 agrees at 11 bases. This CDR3 contains 19 residues. Germline V CDR1 and CDR2: LNHDA, SQIVND (reference sequence). CDR3 residues: CASSIAISRTSGSYNEQFF. The CDR3 DNA reads as TGTGCCAGTAGCATAGCTATCTCCCGGACTAGCGGGTCCTACAATGAGCAGTTCTTC.

The genes are TRBV27 and TRBJ2-2; TRBD2 is a possible D gene (6 bases). The CDR3 consists of 13 residues. The germline V and J ends were trimmed by 11 bases and 5 bases, with 15 bases remaining between them. In germline, CDR1 is MNHEY, CDR2 SMNVEV (reference sequence). In DNA form, the CDR3 reads TGTGCCGCACCAACCCGGGGGACCGGGGAGCTGTTTTTT. It yields the protein CAAPTRGTGELFF.

The genes are TRBV7-6 and TRBJ2-2, with D perhaps matching TRBD1 (6 bases). CDR1 and CDR2 from the germline V gene are SGHVS and FNYEAQ. Trimming shortened V by 5 bases and J by 1 base, and 8 bases separated the two germline ends. The CDR3 has 14 residues. Written as DNA, the CDR3 is TGTGCCAGCAGCGGGACACTGAACACCGGGGAGCTGTTTTTT. It is translated as CASSGTLNTGELFF.

The chain links TRBV6-5 to TRBJ2-1; 7 bases line up with TRBD1. The CDR3 loop spans 16 amino acids. Germline loops: CDR1 MNHEY, CDR2 SVGAGI. Trimming cost V 1 base and J 6 bases; bases outside gene matches: 9. CDR3 sequence (DNA): TGTGCCAGCAGTTACTTCCGGACAGGATTCCCCAATGAGCAGTTCTTC. Encoded protein: CASSYFRTGFPNEQFF.

This chain uses TRBV29-1 with TRBJ2-1; possible D gene TRBD2, 5 bases. The CDR3 has 14 amino acids. V lost 1 base to trimming and J lost 2 bases, with 9 bases between them. CDR1 SQVTM and CDR2 ANQGSEA come from the germline V gene. The CDR3 DNA is TGCAGCGTTGAAGGAGGGAGCACCTACAATGAGCAGTTCTTC. Amino acid sequence: CSVEGGSTYNEQFF.

The gene calls are TRBV29-1 and TRBJ1-3; no firm D call. Germline lookup yields CDR1 SQVTM and CDR2 ANQGSEA. Between the trimmed V and J ends, which lost 7 bases and 4 bases, there was a span of 8 bases. The CDR3 runs 11 residues. The CDR3 reads CSGSGGNTIYF. CDR3 in DNA: TGCAGCGGATCGGGAGGAAACACCATATATTTT.

This clone was picked up a small number of times. This chain uses TRBV4-1 with TRBJ2-5, with unresolved D. This CDR3 region has 14 residues. Deletions cut 0 bases from V and 2 bases from J, with 7 bases between. Germline CDR1 and CDR2: MGHRA and YSYEKL. In nucleotides, the CDR3 is TGCGCCAGCAGCCAAGATGTAGCTCAAGAGACCCAGTACTTC. Translated, it gives CASSQDVAQETQYF.

V usage is TRBV27 and J usage is TRBJ1-2; 8 bases line up with TRBD1. After removal of 1 base from V and 4 bases from J, the junction contained 5 bases not matched to a gene. The CDR3 consists of 15 residues. Germline V gene data show CDR1 as MNHEY and CDR2 as SMNVEV (reference sequence). CDR3 amino acids: CASSLWAGGTYGYTF. The CDR3 coding sequence is TGTGCCAGCAGTTTATGGGCAGGGGGCACCTATGGCTACACCTTC.

The chain has TRBV10-3 and TRBJ1-5, with 7 positions matching TRBD1. The CDR3 contains 13 residues. V was pared by 8 bases and J by 3 bases, with 4 bases of the junction left unmatched. Germline V gene sequence: CDR1 ENHRY, CDR2 SYGVKD. The CDR3 loop reads CAIGDSFNQPQHF. CDR3 DNA: TGTGCCATCGGGGACAGCTTCAATCAGCCCCAGCATTTT.

V is TRBV29-1 and J is TRBJ2-7; TRBD1 aligns across 7 bases. Trimming at V came to 5 bases and at J to 3 bases, leaving 4 bases not matched to a gene. CDR1 and CDR2 (germline): SQVTM, ANQGSEA. The CDR3 spans 12 residues. CDR3 in amino acids: CSVTTGVYEQYF. The CDR3 coding sequence is TGCAGCGTTACCACAGGGGTCTACGAGCAGTACTTC.

The gene calls are TRBV6-1 and TRBJ1-1, with 10 nucleotides matching TRBD1. Germline V lookup: CDR1 MNHNS, CDR2 SASEGT. The V and J ends lost 4 bases and 4 bases, in that order; junction bases with no gene match: 9. CDR3 length equals 16 residues. Here the CDR3 DNA reads TGTGCCAGCAGTGTCTCGACAGGGGGCGGGAGCACTGAAGCTTTCTTT. Translated: CASSVSTGGGSTEAFF.

This clone showed up just once. The rearrangement links TRBV6-5 to TRBJ1-5; maybe TRBD1 (6 bases). V shed 8 bases and J shed 7 bases, with 24 bases lying between them. The germline gives CDR1 MNHEY, CDR2 SVGAGI. This CDR3 spans 16 amino acids. CDR3 nucleotides: TGTGCCAGCGGTTCGTCGGTGGAACAGGGTGGGCAGCCCCAGCATTTT. Translating it yields CASGSSVEQGGQPQHF.

V is TRBV5-1 and J is TRBJ1-2; no reliable D call. CDR1 SGHRS and CDR2 YFSETQ come from the germline V gene. V gave up 5 bases and J gave up 8 bases, with 19 bases separating them. CDR3 length: 14 residues. The CDR3 here is CASSPGAASVGYTF. CDR3 DNA sequence: TGCGCCAGCAGTCCAGGTGCCGCTTCGGTGGGCTACACCTTC.

The chain has TRBV19 and TRBJ2-1; possibly TRBD2 for D (6 bases). CDR3 length: 14 residues. The V and J ends lost 6 bases and 9 bases respectively, with 18 bases between them. Germline CDR1 and CDR2: LNHDA and SQIVND (reference sequence). CDR3 coding DNA: TGTGCCAGTAGGATCCAGGAGGGCCCAGGTGAGCAGTTCTTC. Amino acid sequence: CASRIQEGPGEQFF.

This chain connects TRBV18 to TRBJ2-3, with 12 positions matching TRBD2. J was trimmed by 4 bases and V by 6 bases; bases with no gene match: 8. Per germline, CDR1 KGHSH and CDR2 LQKENI. CDR3 length: 16 residues. CDR3 coding DNA: TGTGCCAGCTCGGAGACTAGCGGGAGTTGGGCAGATACGCAGTATTTT. Protein product: CASSETSGSWADTQYF.

V gene TRBV19 combines with J gene TRBJ1-5, with D possibly TRBD1 on 6 matching bases. V was shortened by 4 bases and J by 3 bases, with 10 bases between the two germline ends. Looked up from germline, CDR1 is LNHDA and CDR2 is SQIVND (reference sequence). The CDR3 totals 14 residues. The chain's CDR3 is CASSSRDNNQPQHF. CDR3 DNA: TGTGCCAGTAGTAGCCGGGACAACAATCAGCCCCAGCATTTT.

The rearrangement uses TRBV4-3 and TRBJ2-2; 12 nucleotides line up with TRBD2. Germline CDR1 reads LGHNA; CDR2 reads YSLEER. V lost 0 bases and J lost 5; bases outside the gene matches: 7. This CDR3 is built from 18 residues. The CDR3 spells CASSQDFPLAGGTGELFF. DNA for the CDR3: TGCGCCAGCAGCCAAGATTTCCCCCTAGCGGGGGGGACCGGGGAGCTGTTTTTT.

The chain employs TRBV2 and TRBJ2-7; TRBD1 matches 8 bases. Looked up from germline, CDR1 is SNHLY and CDR2 is FYNNEI. There are 15 residues in the CDR3. V was clipped by 0 bases and J by 7 bases; unmatched bases: 8. In DNA, the CDR3 is TGTGCCAGCAGTGAAGCGGCAGGGGGCCTGGGAGAGCAGTACTTC. This encodes CASSEAAGGLGEQYF.

The rearrangement uses TRBV6-1 and TRBJ2-7; no firm D call. The germline V gene has CDR1 MNHNS and CDR2 SASEGT. V was shortened by 6 bases and J by 0 bases, with 12 bases between the two germline ends. The CDR3 loop spans 14 amino acids. The CDR3 DNA is TGTGCCAGCAGCAAAGCGCATTACTCCTACGAGCAGTACTTC. Protein: CASSKAHYSYEQYF.

The rearrangement joins TRBV7-2 to TRBJ1-4; 8 positions match TRBD1. Looked up from germline, CDR1 is SGHTA and CDR2 is FQGNSA. This CDR3 contains 15 residues. V was clipped by 2 bases and J by 4 bases; unmatched bases: 3. The CDR3 DNA sequence: TGTGCCAGCAGCTTAAGGGGACAGGATAATGAAAAACTGTTTTTT. It encodes CASSLRGQDNEKLFF.

Details on this clone: This CDR3 is also generated by other DNA sequences in the sample. This chain links TRBV11-3 with TRBJ2-1, with 13 bases fitting TRBD2. V lost 5 bases to trimming and J lost 4 bases; unmatched junction nucleotides: 5. The CDR3 totals 16 residues. Germline loops: CDR1 SGHNT, CDR2 YENEEA. The CDR3, as DNA: TGTGCCAGCAGCCCCCTGGGACTAGCGGGGTACAATGAGCAGTTCTTC. The encoded protein is CASSPLGLAGYNEQFF.

This clone was seen more than once but under ten times. This chain uses TRBV23-1 with TRBJ2-2, with D hard to call. TRBV23-1 carries the ORF label, with uncertain function. Trimming took 0 bases from V and 4 from J, leaving 24 bases between them. This CDR3 contains 20 residues. CDR3 loop: CASSQSLVLETLCSTGELFF. The DNA of the CDR3 is TGCGCCAGCAGTCAATCTCTCGTCCTAGAGACTTTGTGTAGCACCGGGGAGCTGTTTTTT.

The rearrangement links TRBV27 to TRBJ1-5; 8 bases map to TRBD1. Germline CDR1 reads MNHEY; CDR2 reads SMNVEV (reference sequence). This CDR3 contains 14 residues. Germline trimming cut 2 bases from V and 7 bases from J; bases unmatched to any gene: 4. For the CDR3, the DNA is TGTGCCAGCAGTTTAGCAGGGGGCATGCAGCCCCAGCATTTT. This encodes CASSLAGGMQPQHF.